This T cell receptor (beta chain) stems from a study of T cells after yellow fever vaccination. Trimming left V 6 bases short and J 7 bases short, with 6 bases between. The CDR3 has 10 residues. From germline, CDR1 is SNHLY and CDR2 FYNNEI. This clonotype was seen a few times. Its antigen is not known. For TCR, cDNA came from 5'RACE template switching, which added a universal primer site and UMIs. MiXCR, run by TCRdb on the 5' RACE reads, gives a single entry per CDR3 protein. The sample has some 400,000 distinct CDR3 sequences; 15% to 20% are singletons. Findings of the study overall: The booster response re-showed most primary clones: 95% to 96% CD4, approximately 90% CD8. FACS-sorted repertoires could contain abundant clonotypes contaminating from the bulk population.

Specimen: PBMCs, collected before the yellow fever booster vaccination. The origin of this receptor is a man aged 18 to 29 who received the YFV17D yellow fever vaccine. V is TRBV2 and J is TRBJ1-1; D is ambiguous. The CDR3 DNA is TGTGCCAGCAGCTCAGGTGAAGCTTTCTTT. Encoded protein: CASSSGEAFF.